Presented here are 23 T cell receptor beta chains from one specimen sequenced in a study of T cells in women clearing cervical HPV infection. TCRdb's copy holds only in-frame clones and misses some; the assay was immunoSEQ multiplex PCR. The sample spans roughly 48,000 clones; the ten largest clones claim about 1.6%. The specimen sequenced was blood buffy coat. The receptors stem from a woman between 18 and 69 years old with a cervical HPV16 infection that either progressed to CIN3+ or cleared (not recorded which).

As regards this clone: The DNA ends 3 residues before the CDR3 does, and the rest of the CDR3 is filled in from the germline J gene. The chain links TRBV6-2 or TRBV6-3 to TRBJ2-3; D perhaps matches TRBD1 (5 bases). The V gene lost 10 bases and the J gene lost 2 bases, with 13 bases spanning the gap. The CDR3 runs to 13 residues. Germline V lookup: CDR1 MNHEY, CDR2 SVGEGT. The CDR3 sequence: CATRGSSTDTQYF. The CDR3 bases that were read are TGTGCCACTAGGGGCAGCTCCACAGATACG.

CDR3: CASSLGQHEAFF. CDR3 bases read: TGTGCCAGCAGCTTGGGACAGCATGAA. The chain employs TRBV5-6 and TRBJ1-1; weak D call: TRBD1 (5 bases). The DNA ends 3 residues before the CDR3 does, and the rest of the CDR3 is filled in from the germline J gene. The CDR3 has 12 residues. Trimming left V 0 bases short and J 7 bases short, with 7 bases between. Germline V lookup: CDR1 SGHDT, CDR2 YYEEEE.

Remarks on this clone: The CDR3 goes on 3 residues after the read ends, and that part is filled in from the germline J gene. V and J are TRBV6-4 and TRBJ2-3, with 9 bases lining up with TRBD2. Germline assignment: CDR1 MRHNA and CDR2 SNTAGT. Trimming at V came to 2 bases and at J to 0 bases, leaving 9 bases not matched to a gene. This CDR3 has 18 residues. This CDR3 is CASSDRGLAGVSTDTQYF. The sequenced part of the CDR3 DNA is TGTGCCAGCAGTGACAGGGGTTTAGCGGGAGTAAGCACAGATACG.

Worth noting for this clone: The CDR3 end is not reached by the read, which stops 3 residues before it; the germline J gene fills it in. The genes are TRBV28 and TRBJ1-1, with 8 bases lining up with TRBD1. The V gene's germline CDR1 is MDHEN and CDR2 SYDVKM. CDR3 size: 13 residues. CDR3 DNA, as far as it was read: TGTGCCAGCAGTTTAGGAGGACAGGGAGGA. Translated: CASSLGGQGG. The CDR3, in full, reads CASSLGGQGGAFF. Drawing the rest from reference TRBV28 and TRBJ1-1, the complete variable domain is DVKVTQSSRYLVKRTGEKVFLECVQDMDHENMFWYRQDPGLGLRLIYFSYDVKMKEKGDIPEGYSVSREKKERFSLILESASTNQTSMYLCASSLGGQGGAFFGQGTRLTVV.

Notes on this clone: Read data end 3 residues before the CDR3 end; the end is taken from the germline J gene. V and J are TRBV7-7 and TRBJ2-5; 10 positions agree with TRBD2. CDR1 is SSHAT and CDR2 is FNYEAQ in the germline V gene (reference sequence). The CDR3 covers 16 residues. Trimming at V came to 1 base and at J to 2 bases, leaving 4 bases not matched to a gene. The CDR3 region is CASSLGLAGSQETQYF. The sequenced CDR3 bases are TGTGCCAGCAGCTTAGGACTAGCGGGTAGTCAAGAGACC.

Concerning this clone: The read terminates 3 residues ahead of where the CDR3 ends, so the germline J gene completes it. V gene TRBV19 combines with J gene TRBJ1-5, with D tentatively TRBD1 (5 bases). V shed 2 bases and J shed 7 bases, with 18 bases lying between them. CDR3 length equals 16 residues. CDR1 is LNHDA, CDR2 SQIVND, per germline (reference sequence). CDR3: CASSIWGGTLGQPQHF. CDR3 bases read: TGTGCCAGTAGTATATGGGGGGGAACCCTCGGGCAGCCC.

With respect to this clone: The DNA ends 3 residues before the CDR3 does, and the rest of the CDR3 is filled in from the germline J gene. This sequence joins TRBV23-1 and TRBJ1-4; D might be TRBD1 (6 bases). TRBV23-1 is identified as an open reading frame with a role that is uncertain. Trimming left V 1 base short and J 8 bases short, with 17 bases between. This CDR3 has 16 residues. CDR3 sequence: CASSQLVRGTDEKLFF. The covered CDR3 bases are TGCGCCAGCAGTCAATTAGTCAGGGGAACAGACGAAAAA.

With respect to this clone: The sequence runs out 3 residues before the end of the CDR3; the remainder is reconstructed from the germline J gene. This chain joins TRBV2 and TRBJ2-7; the D gene is possibly TRBD1 (5 bases). Trimming removed 7 bases at V and 3 bases at J, with 13 bases between. The length of the CDR3 is 13 residues. Germline assignment: CDR1 SNHLY and CDR2 FYNNEI. The DNA read from the CDR3 is TGTGCCAGCAATAGGACACCATTCTACGAG. It translates to CASNRTPFYE. The full CDR3 is CASNRTPFYEQYF.

CDR3: CSCGDEIQETQYF. Incomplete CDR3 DNA: TGCAGTTGCGGGGACGAAATCCAAGAGACC. The chain carries TRBV20-1 and TRBJ2-5, with TRBD2 as a possible D gene (6 bases). Read data end 3 residues before the CDR3 end; the end is taken from the germline J gene. CDR1 and CDR2 from the germline V gene are DFQATT and SNEGSKA (reference sequence). The CDR3 spans 13 residues. Trimming removed 8 bases at V and 1 base at J, with 14 bases between.

In regard to this clone: The read gets to within 3 residues of the CDR3 end, and the germline J gene fills in the rest. V usage is TRBV23-1 and J usage is TRBJ1-5; a weak D match, TRBD1 (6 bases). TRBV23-1 is marked as an open reading frame, function uncertain. The CDR3 is made up of 17 amino acids. Trimming stripped 1 base from V and 3 bases from J, with 16 bases between. CDR3 sequence: CASSQFIQGANNQPQHF. The sequenced part of the CDR3 DNA is TGCGCCAGCAGTCAATTCATACAGGGCGCAAACAATCAGCCC.

A remark on this clone: The read ends 3 residues before the CDR3 terminus; that terminus is restored from the germline J gene. The chain combines TRBV5-1 with TRBJ2-5; the D gene is possibly TRBD2 (6 bases). The CDR3 is 16 residues long. Germline V CDR1 and CDR2: SGHRS, YFSETQ. Between the trimmed V and J ends, which lost 2 bases and 4 bases, there was a span of 18 bases. CDR3: CASSLNPPGRGETQYF. The DNA read from the CDR3 is TGCGCCAGCAGCTTAAATCCCCCAGGGCGGGGAGAGACC.

Concerning this clone: The read ends 3 residues early relative to the CDR3; the germline J gene fills the gap. The V call is TRBV5-1, the J call TRBJ1-6, with TRBD1 identical over 10 bases. Germline CDR1 is SGHRS and CDR2 is YFSETQ. The CDR3 is 17 amino acids. V shed 0 bases, J shed 8 bases, and the junction held 8 bases outside the gene matches. The sequenced part of the CDR3 DNA is TGCGCCAGCAGCTTGGGAATTGACAGGGGGCTTCATTCACCC. This codes for CASSLGIDRGLHSP. In full, the CDR3 reads CASSLGIDRGLHSPLHF.

A note on this clone: The read terminates 3 residues ahead of where the CDR3 ends, so the germline J gene completes it. The rearrangement links TRBV7-6 to TRBJ2-1, with a tentative D call TRBD1 (6 bases). Germline loops: CDR1 SGHVS, CDR2 FNYEAQ. The CDR3 contains 16 residues. Trimming took off 4 bases at V and 7 bases at J, with 20 bases between the two ends. This chain's CDR3 is CASSSTYRDTYNEQFF. The sequenced part of the CDR3 DNA is TGTGCCAGCAGCTCAACCTACCGGGACACTTATAATGAG.

This CDR3 is CASSLDRGTGELFF. CDR3 bases read: TGTGCCAGCAGCTTAGACAGGGGCACCGGGGAG. The genes are TRBV7-2 and TRBJ2-2, with TRBD1 identical over 7 bases. Sequencing ends 3 residues short of the CDR3 end; the germline J gene provides the rest. Germline loops: CDR1 SGHTA, CDR2 FQGNSA. Unmatched junction bases numbered 0, after V lost 1 base and J lost 4 bases. This CDR3 spans 14 amino acids.

The CDR3 protein is CATSDSFSTYNEQFF. Incomplete CDR3 DNA: TGTGCCACCAGTGATTCGTTTAGCACTTACAATGAG. The V call is TRBV24-1, the J call TRBJ2-1; D gene unclear. The read is 3 residues too short to cover the CDR3 end, so that end is filled in from the germline J gene. The CDR3 is 15 residues long. From germline, CDR1 is KGHDR and CDR2 SFDVKD. The germline V and J ends were trimmed by 2 bases and 4 bases, with 11 bases remaining between them.

With respect to this clone: The read halts 3 residues ahead of the CDR3 end, with the missing end drawn from the germline J gene. J is TRBJ2-7 and V is TRBV28, with D possibly being TRBD2 (6 bases). Germline CDR1 reads MDHEN; CDR2 reads SYDVKM. V lost 5 bases to trimming and J lost 6 bases, with 17 bases between them. This CDR3 has 14 amino acids. The CDR3 here is CASSRRVVGGEQYF. The part of the CDR3 DNA that was read is TGTGCCAGCAGTCGCCGGGTCGTCGGGGGCGAG.

As for this clone: The CDR3 end is not reached by the read, which stops 3 residues before it; the germline J gene fills it in. The chain couples TRBV10-3 to TRBJ1-5; D not resolved. CDR1 and CDR2 (germline): ENHRY, SYGVKD. The CDR3 consists of 13 residues. V was cut by 6 bases and J by 4 bases, with 10 bases left in between. The covered CDR3 bases are TGTGCCATCAGCCCGGGTCGTAATCAGCCC. Translating it yields CAISPGRNQP. In full, the CDR3 reads CAISPGRNQPQHF.

About this clone: The read stops 3 residues short of the end of the CDR3; the missing end is completed from the germline J gene. This chain uses TRBV5-6 with TRBJ1-1, with a weak D call TRBD1 (6 bases). Germline CDR1 is SGHDT and CDR2 is YYEEEE. V gave up 0 bases and J gave up 7 bases, with 16 bases separating them. CDR3 length equals 15 residues. The CDR3 DNA, read in part, is TGTGCCAGCAGCTTGGGTTCGGGTACAGGGATTGAA. It codes for CASSLGSGTGIE. The complete CDR3 sequence is CASSLGSGTGIEAFF.

As concerns this clone: The missing CDR3 end, 3 residues past where the read stops, is filled in from the germline J gene. The chain joins TRBV5-1 to TRBJ2-7; maybe TRBD2 (6 bases). The CDR3 extends over 15 amino acids. With 4 bases removed from V and 3 bases from J, the gap between germline ends came to 17 bases. The germline V gene encodes CDR1 SGHRS and CDR2 YFSETQ. The CDR3 region is CASSPGRGGYYEQYF. The part of the CDR3 DNA that was read is TGCGCCAGCAGCCCCGGGCGGGGAGGCTACTACGAG.

On this clone itself: The DNA ends 3 residues before the CDR3 does, and the rest of the CDR3 is filled in from the germline J gene. This chain joins TRBV12-3 or TRBV12-4 and TRBJ1-4; maybe TRBD1 (6 bases). The CDR3 sequence is 16 residues long. The ends were cut back, 2 bases at V and 10 bases at J, with 20 bases in the middle. CDR3 DNA (partial): TGTGCCAGCAGTTTATATGTTCCAAGGGACATTGGAAAA. Its translation is CASSLYVPRDIGK. The entire CDR3 sequence reads CASSLYVPRDIGKLFF.

Note on this clone: The read stops 3 residues short of the end of the CDR3; the missing end is completed from the germline J gene. The chain uses TRBV20-1 and TRBJ1-2, with TRBD1 matching 8 bases. The CDR3 runs 13 residues. Trimming took 1 base from V and 7 from J; bases not matched to a gene: 5. Germline V lookup: CDR1 DFQATT, CDR2 SNEGSKA (reference sequence). The sequenced CDR3 bases are TGCAGTGCTAGAGCCGGACAGGGTAGTGGC. Its protein is CSARAGQGSG. The whole CDR3 protein is CSARAGQGSGYTF.

The sequenced CDR3 bases are TGCGCCAGCAGCTTCCAGGGGGCACCTAATGAG. It specifies CASSFQGAPNE. The whole CDR3 protein is CASSFQGAPNEQFF. The chain employs TRBV5-1 and TRBJ2-1, with TRBD1 matching 8 bases. The CDR3 is cut off 3 residues early in the read; its end comes from the germline J gene. V shed 2 bases and J 7 bases; nucleotides not matched to a gene: 5. The V gene's germline CDR1 is SGHRS and CDR2 YFSETQ. The CDR3 is made up of 14 amino acids.

A note on this clone: The CDR3 goes on 3 residues after the read ends, and that part is filled in from the germline J gene. The rearrangement joins TRBV5-1 to TRBJ2-3, with 7 bases lining up with TRBD2. The V gene's germline CDR1 is SGHRS and CDR2 YFSETQ. Losses at the gene ends were 5 bases for V and 1 base for J; bases not matched to a gene: 4. The CDR3 contains 14 residues. The sequenced part of the CDR3 DNA is TGCGCCAGCAGTCCAACTAGCGGCACAGATACG. It translates to CASSPTSGTDT. The CDR3, in full, reads CASSPTSGTDTQYF. Using reference TRBV5-1 and TRBJ2-3 for the parts outside the CDR3, the full variable domain is KAGVTQTPRYLIKTRGQQVTLSCSPISGHRSVSWYQQTPGQGLQFLFEYFSETQRNKGNFPGRFSGRQFSNSRSEMNVSTLELGDSALYLCASSPTSGTDTQYFGPGTRLTVL.